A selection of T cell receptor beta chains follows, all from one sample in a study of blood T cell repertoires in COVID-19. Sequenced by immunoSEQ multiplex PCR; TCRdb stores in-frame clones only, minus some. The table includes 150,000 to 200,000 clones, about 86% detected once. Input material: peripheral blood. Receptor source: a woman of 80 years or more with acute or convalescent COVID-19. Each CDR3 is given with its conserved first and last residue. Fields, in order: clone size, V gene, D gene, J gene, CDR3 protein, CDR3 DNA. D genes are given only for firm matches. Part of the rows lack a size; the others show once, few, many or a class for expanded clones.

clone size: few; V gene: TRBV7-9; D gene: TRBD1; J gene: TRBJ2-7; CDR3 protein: CASSLGTGAYEQYF; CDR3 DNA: TGTGCCAGCAGCCTAGGGACAGGGGCCTACGAGCAGTACTTC
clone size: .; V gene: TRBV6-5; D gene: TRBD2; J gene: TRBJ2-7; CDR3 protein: CASRGGAYEQYF; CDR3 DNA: TGTGCCAGCAGGGGGGGGGCCTACGAGCAGTACTTC
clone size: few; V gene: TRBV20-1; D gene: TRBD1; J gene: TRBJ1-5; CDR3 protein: CSASIETGGNQPQHF; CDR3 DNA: TGCAGTGCTAGTATCGAGACAGGGGGCAATCAGCCCCAGCATTTT
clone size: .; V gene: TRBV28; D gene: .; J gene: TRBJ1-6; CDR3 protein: CASSLFTGGGTLNNSPLHF; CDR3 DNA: TGTGCCAGCAGTTTATTTACCGGGGGGGGGACACTTAATAATTCACCCCTCCACTTT
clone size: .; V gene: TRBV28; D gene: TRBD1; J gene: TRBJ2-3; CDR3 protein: CASSRDRGWAVGTGVSGGTQYF; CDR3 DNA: TGTGCCAGCAGCCGGGACAGGGGTTGGGCTGTTGGGACTGGAGTTTCGGGGGGTACGCAGTATTTT
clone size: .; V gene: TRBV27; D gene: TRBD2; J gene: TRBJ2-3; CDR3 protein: CASSQTSGGADTQYF; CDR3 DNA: TGTGCCAGCAGCCAGACTAGCGGGGGAGCAGATACGCAGTATTTT
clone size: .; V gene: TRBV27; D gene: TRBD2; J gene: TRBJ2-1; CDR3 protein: CASSLSTSGRSGEQFF; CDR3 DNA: TGTGCCAGCAGTTTATCGACTAGCGGGAGATCCGGGGAGCAGTTCTTC
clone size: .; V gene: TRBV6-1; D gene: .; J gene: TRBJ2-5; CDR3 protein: CASSEAEASRETQYF; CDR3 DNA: TGTGCCAGCAGTGAAGCGGAGGCTAGTCGAGAGACCCAGTACTTC
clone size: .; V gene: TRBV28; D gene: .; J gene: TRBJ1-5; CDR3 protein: CASRFRGGRNQPQHF; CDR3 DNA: TGTGCCAGCAGGTTCAGAGGGGGAAGAAATCAGCCCCAGCATTTT
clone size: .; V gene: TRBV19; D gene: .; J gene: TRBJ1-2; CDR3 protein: CASTIGGAGGGYTF; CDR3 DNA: TGTGCCAGTACCATCGGGGGGGCCGGGGGAGGCTACACCTTC
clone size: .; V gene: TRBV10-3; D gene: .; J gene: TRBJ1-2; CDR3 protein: CATRLANYGYTF; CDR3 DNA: TGTGCCACCCGATTAGCTAACTATGGCTACACCTTC
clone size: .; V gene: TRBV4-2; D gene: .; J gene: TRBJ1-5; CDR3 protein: CASSQESTPMPNQPQHF; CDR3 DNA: TGTGCCAGCAGCCAAGAATCGACTCCTATGCCCAATCAGCCCCAGCATTTT
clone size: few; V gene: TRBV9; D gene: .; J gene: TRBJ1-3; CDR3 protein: CASSVGSGYGNTIYF; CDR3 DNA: TGTGCCAGCAGCGTAGGGTCAGGGTATGGAAACACCATATATTTT
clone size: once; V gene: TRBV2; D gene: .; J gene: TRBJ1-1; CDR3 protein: CASSTLIGVREMNTEAFF; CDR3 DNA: TGTGCCAGCAGCACCTTGATTGGGGTTAGGGAGATGAACACTGAAGCTTTCTTT
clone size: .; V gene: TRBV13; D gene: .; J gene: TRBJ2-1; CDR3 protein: CASSLMDRGNEQFF; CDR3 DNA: TGTGCCAGCAGCTTAATGGATCGGGGGAATGAGCAGTTCTTC
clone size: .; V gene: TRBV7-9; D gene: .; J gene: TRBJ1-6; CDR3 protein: CASTWGGANSPLHF; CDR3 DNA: TGTGCCAGCACCTGGGGAGGGGCGAATTCACCCCTCCACTTT
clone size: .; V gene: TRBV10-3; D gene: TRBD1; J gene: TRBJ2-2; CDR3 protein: CAIGGPPGQGKVELFF; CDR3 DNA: TGTGCCATCGGTGGTCCGCCGGGACAGGGAAAAGTGGAGCTGTTTTTT
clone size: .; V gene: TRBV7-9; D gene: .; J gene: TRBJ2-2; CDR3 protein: CASSLLRATGELFF; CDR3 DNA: TGTGCCAGCAGCTTATTGCGAGCCACCGGGGAGCTGTTTTTT
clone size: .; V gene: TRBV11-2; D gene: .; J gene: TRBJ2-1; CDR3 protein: CASSLAAGAYNEQFF; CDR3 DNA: TGTGCCAGCAGCTTAGCGGCCGGAGCCTACAATGAGCAGTTCTTC
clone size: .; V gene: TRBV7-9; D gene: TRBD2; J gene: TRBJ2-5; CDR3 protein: CASSRSLAGETQYF; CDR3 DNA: TGTGCCAGCAGCCGGTCGTTAGCGGGAGAGACCCAGTACTTC
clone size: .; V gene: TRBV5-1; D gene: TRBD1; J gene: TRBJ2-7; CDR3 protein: CASSPGTGFSYEQYF; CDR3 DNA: TGCGCCAGCAGCCCCGGGACAGGATTTTCCTACGAGCAGTACTTC
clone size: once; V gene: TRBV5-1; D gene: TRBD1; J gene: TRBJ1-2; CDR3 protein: CASSPRPIQGARYGYTF; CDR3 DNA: TGCGCCAGCAGCCCACGCCCAATACAGGGGGCGCGGTATGGCTACACCTTC
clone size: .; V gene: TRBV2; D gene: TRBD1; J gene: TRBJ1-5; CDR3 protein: CASTRDRGGQPQHF; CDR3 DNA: TGTGCCAGCACAAGGGACAGGGGAGGACAGCCCCAGCATTTT
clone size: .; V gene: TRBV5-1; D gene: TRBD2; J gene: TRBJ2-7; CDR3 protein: CASSLKLAGAKYEQYF; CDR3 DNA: TGCGCCAGCAGCTTGAAGCTAGCGGGGGCCAAGTACGAGCAGTACTTC
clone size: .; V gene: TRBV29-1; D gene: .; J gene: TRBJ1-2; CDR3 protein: CSVVVGRLDGYTF; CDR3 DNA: TGCAGCGTTGTTGTGGGGCGGCTCGATGGCTACACCTTC
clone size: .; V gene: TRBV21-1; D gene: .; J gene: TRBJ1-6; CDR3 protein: CASSKKRRGQRSPLHF; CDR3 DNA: TGTGCCAGCAGCAAAAAGAGGAGGGGGCAGCGTTCACCCCTCCACTTT
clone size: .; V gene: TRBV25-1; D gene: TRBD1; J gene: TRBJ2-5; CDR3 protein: CASAHRSIGGRETQYF; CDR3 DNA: TGTGCCAGTGCCCACCGATCGATAGGGGGCAGGGAGACCCAGTACTTC
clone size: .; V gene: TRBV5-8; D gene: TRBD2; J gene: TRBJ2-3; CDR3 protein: CASSLTSSDTQYF; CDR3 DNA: TGTGCCAGCAGCCTGACTAGCTCAGATACGCAGTATTTT
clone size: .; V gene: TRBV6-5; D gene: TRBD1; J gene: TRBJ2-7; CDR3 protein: CASRFDRDPPYEQYF; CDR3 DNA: TGTGCCAGCAGATTCGACAGGGACCCCCCCTACGAGCAGTACTTC
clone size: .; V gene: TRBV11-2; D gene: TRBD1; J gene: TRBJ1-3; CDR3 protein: CASSAIRGSSGNTIYF; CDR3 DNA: TGTGCCAGCAGCGCCATCAGGGGGTCGTCTGGAAACACCATATATTTT
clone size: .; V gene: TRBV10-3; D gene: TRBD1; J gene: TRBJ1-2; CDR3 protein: CATDLGTGTGYTF; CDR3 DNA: TGTGCCACCGATCTTGGGACAGGGACTGGCTACACCTTC
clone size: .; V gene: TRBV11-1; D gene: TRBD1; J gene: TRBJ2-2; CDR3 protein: CASSPGQGAGELFF; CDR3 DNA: TGTGCCAGCAGCCCGGGACAGGGGGCCGGGGAGCTGTTTTTT
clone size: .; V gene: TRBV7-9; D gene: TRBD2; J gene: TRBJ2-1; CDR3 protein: CASRRTSGTYNEQFF; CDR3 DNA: TGTGCCAGCAGAAGGACTAGCGGGACCTACAATGAGCAGTTCTTC
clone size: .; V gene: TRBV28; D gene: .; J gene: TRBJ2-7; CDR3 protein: CASSRPGVRQYF; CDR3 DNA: TGTGCCAGCAGCCGCCCAGGGGTGCGGCAGTACTTC
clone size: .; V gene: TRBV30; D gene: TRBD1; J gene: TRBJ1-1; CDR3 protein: CAWMRTGRRGPGDTEAFF; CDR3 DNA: TGTGCCTGGATGAGGACAGGGAGGAGGGGGCCTGGGGACACTGAAGCTTTCTTT
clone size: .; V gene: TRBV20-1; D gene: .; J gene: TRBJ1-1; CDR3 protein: CSAIGQSEAFF; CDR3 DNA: TGCAGTGCAATAGGACAGAGTGAAGCTTTCTTT
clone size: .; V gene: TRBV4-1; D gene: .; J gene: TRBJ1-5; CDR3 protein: CASSQDTMSRLSQPQHF; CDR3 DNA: TGCGCCAGCAGCCAAGATACGATGTCCAGGCTGAGTCAGCCCCAGCATTTT
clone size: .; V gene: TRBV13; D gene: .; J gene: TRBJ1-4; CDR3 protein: CASSSSGVSNEKLFF; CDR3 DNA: TGTGCCAGCAGCTCATCAGGGGTTAGCAATGAAAAACTGTTTTTT
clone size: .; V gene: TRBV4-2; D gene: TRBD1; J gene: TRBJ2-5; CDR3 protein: CASSQEGSSKGAPETQYF; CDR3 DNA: TGTGCCAGCAGCCAAGAAGGGAGTTCCAAGGGGGCGCCGGAGACCCAGTACTTC
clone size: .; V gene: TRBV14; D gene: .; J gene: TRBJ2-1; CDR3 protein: CASQDMGSYNEQFF; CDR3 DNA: TGTGCCAGCCAAGACATGGGCTCCTACAATGAGCAGTTCTTC
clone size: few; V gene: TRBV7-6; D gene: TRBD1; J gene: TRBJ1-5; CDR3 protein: CASSPQTGGVSNQPQHF; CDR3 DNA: TGTGCCAGCAGCCCGCAAACAGGGGGCGTGAGCAATCAGCCCCAGCATTTT
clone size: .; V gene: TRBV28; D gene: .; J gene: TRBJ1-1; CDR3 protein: CASTPPGLVWNTEAFF; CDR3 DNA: TGTGCCAGCACCCCCCCGGGACTTGTTTGGAACACTGAAGCTTTCTTT
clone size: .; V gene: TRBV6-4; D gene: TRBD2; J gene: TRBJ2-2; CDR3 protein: CASSLTSGANTGELFF; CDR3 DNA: TGTGCCAGCAGTTTGACTAGCGGGGCGAACACCGGGGAGCTGTTTTTT
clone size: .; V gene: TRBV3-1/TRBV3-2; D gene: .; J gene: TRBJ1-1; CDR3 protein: CASSQVNSGAFF; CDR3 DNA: TGTGCCAGCAGCCAAGTGAATTCGGGAGCTTTCTTT
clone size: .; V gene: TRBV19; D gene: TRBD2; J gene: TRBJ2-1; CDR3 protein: CASSIIPGLAGKKMWNEQFF; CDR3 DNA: TGTGCCAGTAGTATTATACCGGGACTAGCGGGAAAAAAGATGTGGAATGAGCAGTTCTTC
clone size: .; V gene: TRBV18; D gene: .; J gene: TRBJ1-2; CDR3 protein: CASSPRTTVPNYGYTF; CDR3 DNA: TGTGCCAGCTCACCACGGACGACAGTCCCTAACTATGGCTACACCTTC
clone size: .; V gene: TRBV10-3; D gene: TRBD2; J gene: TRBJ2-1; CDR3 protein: CAISATGGRNEQFF; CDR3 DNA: TGTGCCATCAGTGCCACGGGAGGGCGAAATGAGCAGTTCTTC
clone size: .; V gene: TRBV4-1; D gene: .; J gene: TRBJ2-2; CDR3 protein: CASSKVRGTGELFF; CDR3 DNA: TGCGCCAGCAGCAAAGTCAGGGGCACCGGGGAGCTGTTTTTT